The rows below give T cell receptor beta chains drawn from one sample of a study of CD8 T cells in ankylosing spondylitis. TCRdb passed the 5' RACE reads through MiXCR, listing each CDR3 protein once. Of around 150,000 distinct CDR3 sequences in the sample, under 55% are singletons; the top ten hold over 12%. The material sequenced was synovial fluid, either unsorted or a sorted T cell fraction (not recorded which). These receptors all come from a male donor with ankylosing spondylitis. CDR3s include the opening cysteine and the closing phenylalanine or tryptophan. The D gene is left open where the match is weak. Only some rows state a clone size, as once, few, many or a class for expanded clones.

length: 14
D: NA
J: TRBJ2-3
V: TRBV29-1
size: NA
CDR3: CSVEDQGGPDTQYF
DNA: TGCAGCGTTGAAGATCAGGGGGGTCCAGATACGCAGTATTTT

length: 13
D: NA
J: TRBJ2-6
V: TRBV18
size: NA
CDR3: CASSPNGANVLTF
DNA: TGTGCCAGCTCTCCCAATGGGGCCAACGTCCTGACTTTC

length: 17
D: TRBD2
J: TRBJ2-7
V: TRBV4-2
size: NA
CDR3: CASSQTLSGRAPYEQYF
DNA: TGTGCCAGCAGCCAGACTCTTAGCGGGAGGGCCCCCTACGAGCAGTACTTC

length: 16
D: TRBD1
J: TRBJ2-7
V: TRBV13
size: few
CDR3: CASSPRAGTGDYEQYF
DNA: TGTGCCAGCAGCCCCCGTGCCGGGACAGGGGATTACGAGCAGTACTTC

length: 13
D: NA
J: TRBJ2-2
V: TRBV15
size: NA
CDR3: CATSGQRRRELFF
DNA: TGTGCCACCTCCGGCCAGAGGCGTCGGGAGCTGTTTTTT

length: 14
D: NA
J: TRBJ2-7
V: TRBV20-1
size: NA
CDR3: CSARGDGISGEQYF
DNA: TGCAGTGCTAGAGGGGACGGCATCTCGGGGGAGCAGTACTTC

length: 17
D: NA
J: TRBJ2-1
V: TRBV12-3/TRBV12-4
size: NA
CDR3: CASSSWVAVSSYNEQFF
DNA: TGTGCCAGCAGTTCATGGGTAGCAGTGAGCTCCTACAATGAGCAGTTCTTC

length: 15
D: TRBD1
J: TRBJ2-7
V: TRBV27
size: NA
CDR3: CASSLGQGAPLEQYF
DNA: TGTGCCAGCAGCTTAGGACAGGGGGCGCCTCTCGAGCAGTACTTC

length: 17
D: TRBD2
J: TRBJ2-1
V: TRBV20-1
size: few
CDR3: CSASGLAGGQVYNEQFF
DNA: TGCAGTGCTAGTGGCCTAGCGGGGGGCCAAGTCTACAATGAGCAGTTCTTC

length: 14
D: TRBD2
J: TRBJ2-5
V: TRBV20-1
size: NA
CDR3: CSAKDGRAGETQYF
DNA: TGCAGTGCTAAAGACGGGAGGGCCGGAGAGACCCAGTACTTC

length: 17
D: TRBD1
J: TRBJ2-7
V: TRBV11-3
size: NA
CDR3: CASSPWDRGLPSYEQYF
DNA: TGTGCCAGCAGCCCGTGGGACAGGGGGCTTCCGTCCTACGAGCAGTACTTC

length: 15
D: TRBD1
J: TRBJ2-7
V: TRBV27
size: few
CDR3: CASSLEGQGDHEQYF
DNA: TGTGCCAGCAGTTTAGAGGGACAGGGGGACCACGAGCAGTACTTC

length: 15
D: NA
J: TRBJ1-5
V: TRBV21-1
size: NA
CDR3: CASSLQGVGNQPQHF
DNA: TGTGCCAGCAGCCTACAGGGCGTGGGCAATCAGCCCCAGCATTTT

length: 17
D: NA
J: TRBJ2-1
V: TRBV5-1
size: NA
CDR3: CASSPGKTYPTPLQQFF
DNA: TGCGCCAGCAGCCCAGGAAAGACGTACCCCACACCCCTCCAGCAGTTCTTC

length: 13
D: NA
J: TRBJ2-7
V: TRBV20-1
size: NA
CDR3: CSGLRGEPYEQYF
DNA: TGCAGTGGCCTTCGCGGGGAGCCCTACGAGCAGTACTTC

length: 16
D: TRBD1
J: TRBJ2-3
V: TRBV7-3
size: few
CDR3: CASSPGTGGITDTQYF
DNA: TGTGCCAGCAGCCCTGGGACAGGGGGCATCACAGATACGCAGTATTTT

length: 14
D: TRBD1
J: TRBJ2-3
V: TRBV6-4
size: many
CDR3: CASSDSQGADTQYF
DNA: TGTGCCAGCAGTGACTCACAGGGGGCAGATACGCAGTATTTT

length: 17
D: NA
J: TRBJ1-5
V: TRBV4-2
size: few
CDR3: CASSQEMTEYSNQPQHF
DNA: TGTGCCAGCAGCCAAGAAATGACAGAATATAGCAATCAGCCCCAGCATTTT

length: 16
D: NA
J: TRBJ1-2
V: TRBV4-1
size: NA
CDR3: CASSQKQEPQPYGYTF
DNA: TGCGCCAGCAGCCAAAAACAGGAGCCCCAACCCTATGGCTACACCTTC

length: 16
D: NA
J: TRBJ1-1
V: TRBV4-1
size: NA
CDR3: CASSQGGWTVNTEAFF
DNA: TGCGCCAGCAGCCAAGGGGGTTGGACGGTGAACACTGAAGCTTTCTTT

length: 15
D: NA
J: TRBJ2-2
V: TRBV12-3/TRBV12-4
size: NA
CDR3: CASSLGAWGLGELFF
DNA: TGTGCCAGCAGTTTAGGGGCATGGGGGCTCGGGGAGCTGTTTTTT

length: 13
D: TRBD1
J: TRBJ2-7
V: TRBV7-8
size: few
CDR3: CASSRTGAYEQYF
DNA: TGTGCCAGCAGCCGGACAGGGGCCTACGAGCAGTACTTC

length: 16
D: NA
J: TRBJ2-2
V: TRBV10-3
size: few
CDR3: CAISDAKGGWTGELFF
DNA: TGTGCCATCAGTGACGCGAAGGGGGGATGGACCGGGGAGCTGTTTTTT

length: 11
D: NA
J: TRBJ2-3
V: TRBV12-3/TRBV12-4
size: NA
CDR3: CASSLGYTQYF
DNA: TGTGCCAGCAGTTTAGGGTATACGCAGTATTTT